The clone carrying this T cell receptor (beta chain) was observed a handful of times. The sample comes from a study of T-cell reconstitution after alpha-beta-depleted transplantation in children. TCRbeta library construction was performed incorporating unique molecular identifiers. MiXCR was run by TCRdb on the PCR reads, yielding one entry per CDR3 protein. The sample has hundreds of thousands of distinct CDR3 sequences, roughly 10% seen once; the top ten hold around 6%. The TCR sequence derives from a human donor who donated a stem cell graft to a child with acute lymphoblastic leukemia. The sample consisted of PBMCs from the stem cell graft donor, taken from the stem cell graft.

The CDR3 is CASSYGRNNEQFF. The CDR3 DNA reads as TGCGCCAGCAGCTACGGACGGAACAATGAGCAGTTCTTC. The V call is TRBV5-1, the J call TRBJ2-1; the D is unclear. Germline CDR1 and CDR2: SGHRS and YFSETQ. The CDR3 runs 13 residues. Trimming removed 3 bases from V and 5 bases from J, with 9 bases in between.